This T cell receptor beta chain is drawn from a study of beta chain features in type 1 diabetes. Regarding the study as a whole: Shorter templates might be favored by PCR, equally in patients and controls. Insertions were fewer and deletions more numerous at VDJ junctions in type 1 diabetes patients. Among all four CD4+ subsets, Type 1 diabetes patients had TCRB CDR3s that were moderately but significantly shorter. Within patients, naive, central memory and Treg TCRB repertoires seemed more similar than within healthy donors.

Since all of the isolated RNA was reverse transcribed, expressed TCRB transcripts were what got sequenced. Measured with immunoSEQ multiplex PCR; TCRdb has only the in-frame clones, and not every one. Of around 40,000 clones listed, 66% are singletons. As regards this clone: Its target is not known.

The ends were cut back, 6 bases at V and 2 bases at J, with 12 bases in the middle. CDR1 and CDR2 (germline): MNHEY, SVGAGI. The CDR3 runs to 14 residues. Sequences were obtained from Tregs from blood. This chain joins TRBV6-5 and TRBJ2-3; TRBD2 might be the D (6 bases). The sequence came from a young man with type 1 diabetes. Some clones in this sample may be carry-over from other donors' samples. The CDR3 is CASRLVAATDTQYF. The CDR3 region has the DNA TGTGCCAGCAGACTCGTAGCGGCCACAGATACGCAGTATTTT.